This paragraph covers one T cell receptor (beta chain) sequence. These data originate in a study of blood T cells in healthy people across ages. The trim removed 8 bases at V and 5 bases at J, leaving 10 bases unmatched. Germline CDR1 is DFQATT and CDR2 is SNEGSKA (reference sequence). The CDR3 has 13 residues. For the second PCR, which ran for about 6 to 11 cycles, a sample-barcoded 5' primer and a J-beta primer mix were used. Each CDR3 protein is one row after TCRdb ran MiXCR on the 5' RACE reads. The sample consists of some 1.1 million distinct CDR3 sequences, 35% to 45% of them appearing once. The TCR comes from a man between 18 and 35 years old in good health. This sequence joins TRBV20-1 and TRBJ2-5; 8 bases fit TRBD1. The sample comprised blood. In DNA, the CDR3 is TGCAGTACGCATAAAACAGGGGGGGAGACCCAGTACTTC. This encodes CSTHKTGGETQYF.